This entry features one TCR beta chain sequence. What it recognizes is unknown. Noted time point: pre-sensitization, week 0. Treatment here: therapeutic diphenylcyclopropenone sensitization with weekly scalp DPC. CDR3 size: 19 residues. V trimming: 4 bases; J trimming: 8 bases; junction bases outside the gene matches: 25. Germline loops: CDR1 SGHAT, CDR2 FQNNGV. The data stem from a study of human T cells and chemical hapten exposure. Findings of the study overall: Expanded TCRs created a significantly greater count of big CDR3 similarity clusters than controls did.

TCRdb independently ran MiXCR on the RACE reads; one entry per CDR3 protein. In the table there are around 180,000 distinct CDR3 sequences, 25% to 30% of which are singletons. The origin of this receptor is a woman aged 30 to 39 with alopecia areata. Some clones in this sample may be carry-over from other donors' samples. The source material was whole blood, sampled in connection with sensitization to the hapten diphenylcyclopropenone (DPC). This chain links TRBV11-2 with TRBJ1-2; TRBD1 matches at 7 bases. The CDR3, as DNA: TGTGCCAGCAGCTCACGAGAAACACCGACAGGGAAGGGGATGAGGGGCTACACCTTC. It encodes CASSSRETPTGKGMRGYTF.